The following is a TCR beta chain sequence with its context. Positively selected for CCR7, the CD45RO-negative cells used as naive CD8 cells excluded terminally differentiated effector memory CD45RA+ cells. CDR1 and CDR2 from the germline V gene are MDHEN and SYDVKM. Trimming took 6 bases from V and 1 from J, leaving 6 bases between them. This CDR3 has 12 residues. The assay was immunoSEQ multiplex PCR, and TCRdb's table has in-frame clones only and misses some. The table shows about 2.1 million clones, with approximately 94% occurring only once. This entry belongs to a study of shared clonotypes between healthy human individuals.

Sequencing was done on a sample of naive CD8+ T cells from PBMCs. The chain combines TRBV28 with TRBJ2-5; D not certain. The TCR sequence derives from a man aged 18-30 years in good health. Some clones in this sample may be carry-over from other donors' samples. The CDR3 nucleotides are TGTGCCAGCAGGATCAGCCAAGAGACCCAGTACTTC. Protein: CASRISQETQYF.